The present TCR beta chain was sequenced within a study of cytotoxic CD8 clonotypes in ibrutinib-treated CLL. V was clipped by 4 bases and J by 4 bases, with 16 bases between them. CDR3 length: 16 residues. From germline, CDR1 is MGHRA and CDR2 YSYEKL. Measured with immunoSEQ multiplex PCR; TCRdb has only the in-frame clones, and not every one. The sample holds approximately 25,000 clones; 65% to 80% are singletons and the top ten take approximately 45%. The J gene is TRBJ1-4, the V gene TRBV4-1; no clear D gene. The source is a human donor with chronic lymphocytic leukemia. The material sequenced was PBMCs, taken after 12 months of ibrutinib treatment. The CDR3 bases are TGCGCCAGCAGCCGTGGGAAGGGTTCCTTTAATGAAAAACTGTTTTTT. It translates to CASSRGKGSFNEKLFF.